This T cell receptor (beta chain) was sequenced during a study of graft-versus-host responses after intestinal transplantation. V gave up 2 bases and J gave up 9 bases; unmatched junction bases: 6. This CDR3 has 14 residues. The V gene's germline CDR1 is MNHEY and CDR2 SVGAGI. Using immunoSEQ multiplex PCR, the repertoire was profiled, and TCRdb retains in-frame clones only, with some absent. The profile shows around 90,000 clones, just under 95% of them singletons. A single count supports this clone. Its antigen is unidentified. The chain couples TRBV6-5 to TRBJ2-1, with 8 positions matching TRBD2. The receptor comes from a human donor who received an intestinal transplant. The sample here was unstimulated CD4+ T cells sorted from spleen or lymph node cells, taken before intestinal transplant. For the CDR3, the DNA is TGTGCCAGCAGTTACGTCAGGACTAGCACTGAGCAGTTCTTC. As protein: CASSYVRTSTEQFF.